Presented here are 20 T cell receptor beta chains from one specimen sequenced in a study of cytomegalovirus exposure and HLA in healthy donors. TCRdb keeps only in-frame clones here, not all; method: immunoSEQ multiplex PCR. In the table there are 150,000 to 200,000 clones, 86% of which are singletons. Sequenced: PBMCs. The receptors derive from a woman between 18 and 29 years old in good health and CMV-seronegative.

The J gene is TRBJ2-3, the V gene TRBV6-5, with D perhaps matching TRBD2 (5 bases). The CDR3 runs 12 residues. V was pared by 6 bases and J by 4 bases, with 8 bases between. Looked up from germline, CDR1 is MNHEY and CDR2 is SVGAGI. The CDR3 nucleotides are TGTGCCAGCAGCCTAGCCCCAGATACGCAGTATTTT. This codes for CASSLAPDTQYF.

The chain combines TRBV30 with TRBJ2-5; 8 bases align to TRBD1. The length of the CDR3 is 14 residues. The V gene end was trimmed by 3 bases and the J gene end by 5 bases; junction bases not matched to a gene: 8. Germline V gives CDR1 GTSNPN, CDR2 SVGIG (reference sequence). The CDR3 region has the DNA TGTGCCTGGAGCGACAGGGGATGGGGGGAGACCCAGTACTTC. Protein sequence: CAWSDRGWGETQYF.

The V gene is TRBV10-3, the J gene TRBJ1-2; perhaps TRBD1 as D (6 bases). Looked up from germline, CDR1 is ENHRY and CDR2 is SYGVKD. The V and J ends lost 7 bases and 8 bases respectively, with 20 bases between them. The CDR3 is made up of 14 amino acids. CDR3 protein: CAITPNRAGEGYTF. The DNA of the CDR3 is TGTGCCATCACTCCAAACAGGGCTGGCGAAGGCTACACCTTC.

The V and J genes are TRBV7-9 and TRBJ1-5; no definite D call. Germline V gene data show CDR1 as SEHNR and CDR2 as FQNEAQ (reference sequence). Between the trimmed V and J ends, which lost 8 bases and 5 bases, there was a span of 10 bases. The CDR3 runs 12 residues. CDR3 nucleotide sequence: TGTGCCAGCCAAAATTTAGATCAGCCCCAGCATTTT. Amino acids: CASQNLDQPQHF.

The chain links TRBV30 to TRBJ1-2; D not certain. Germline V gives CDR1 GTSNPN, CDR2 SVGIG (reference sequence). The CDR3 loop spans 14 amino acids. Trimming pared 3 bases from V and 0 bases from J, leaving 11 bases between. The CDR3, as DNA: TGTGCCTGGAGCGCCGCGGCCACTAACTATGGCTACACCTTC. Its protein is CAWSAAATNYGYTF.

Comment on this clone: Additional DNA sequences in this sample encode the identical CDR3. J is TRBJ2-3 and V is TRBV5-4; 9 bases align to TRBD2. The CDR3 sequence is 16 residues long. Trimming cost V 1 base and J 3 bases; bases outside gene matches: 6. Germline CDR1 reads SGHNT; CDR2 reads YYREEE (reference sequence). CDR3 amino acids: CASSLRLAGNTDTQYF. For the CDR3, the DNA is TGTGCCAGCAGCTTGAGGCTAGCGGGAAATACAGATACGCAGTATTTT.

The chain employs TRBV7-9 and TRBJ2-2; 8 bases are shared with TRBD1. V was pared by 4 bases and J by 4 bases, with 2 bases of the junction left unmatched. CDR1 is SEHNR, CDR2 FQNEAQ, per germline (reference sequence). The CDR3 runs 14 residues. The CDR3 DNA reads as TGTGCCAGCAGCTCCGACAGGGGCACCGGGGAGCTGTTTTTT. Its protein product is CASSSDRGTGELFF.

The chain recombines TRBV30 with TRBJ1-1, with a possible D match to TRBD1 (6 bases). Germline CDR1 is GTSNPN and CDR2 is SVGIG (reference sequence). The V end lost 0 bases, the J end lost 4 bases, and 12 bases lay between the germline ends. This CDR3 contains 14 residues. The CDR3 loop reads CAWSVVGGGTEAFF. CDR3 sequence (DNA): TGTGCCTGGAGTGTAGTAGGGGGGGGCACTGAAGCTTTCTTT.

The chain couples TRBV29-1 to TRBJ1-1; weak D call: TRBD1 (6 bases). This CDR3 is built from 14 residues. Deletions cut 0 bases from V and 0 bases from J, with 8 bases between. CDR1 and CDR2 (germline): SQVTM, ANQGSEA. CDR3: CSVEEGGMNTEAFF. For the CDR3, the DNA is TGCAGCGTTGAAGAAGGGGGTATGAACACTGAAGCTTTCTTT.

The gene calls are TRBV6-5 and TRBJ1-2; 8 bases line up with TRBD1. The CDR3 loop spans 12 amino acids. V was clipped by 5 bases and J by 6 bases; unmatched bases: 2. Germline loops: CDR1 MNHEY, CDR2 SVGAGI. The CDR3 loop reads CASSRGQDGYTF. For the CDR3, the DNA is TGTGCCAGCAGTCGGGGACAGGATGGCTACACCTTC.

Only a few counts were recorded for this clone. The chain has TRBV5-6 and TRBJ2-7; possible D gene TRBD1, 6 bases. The CDR3 covers 12 residues. Germline-derived CDR1 and CDR2 are SGHDT and YYEEEE. V lost 4 bases to trimming and J lost 7 bases, with 12 bases between them. CDR3 residues: CASSNYRDEQYF. CDR3 sequence (DNA): TGTGCCAGCAGCAACTACAGGGATGAGCAGTACTTC.

This clone occurred a few times. This chain uses TRBV18 with TRBJ1-5; TRBD1 matches at 7 bases. The CDR3 is made up of 15 amino acids. CDR1 is KGHSH and CDR2 is LQKENI in the germline V gene. Germline trimming cut 6 bases from V and 1 base from J; bases unmatched to any gene: 6. The DNA of the CDR3 is TGTGCCAGCTCTATGGGACAGATGAGCAATCAGCCCCAGCATTTT. Translation gives CASSMGQMSNQPQHF. Based on the CDR3 plus reference TRBV18 and TRBJ1-5, the full variable domain is NAGVMQNPRHLVRRRGQEARLRCSPMKGHSHVYWYRQLPEEGLKFMVYLQKENIIDESGMPKERFSAEFPKEGPSILRIQQVVRGDSAAYFCASSMGQMSNQPQHFGDGTRLSIL.

This rearrangement joins TRBV5-8 to TRBJ1-3; D is ambiguous. Germline-derived CDR1 and CDR2 are SGHTS and YDEGEE. The CDR3 totals 13 residues. Trimming cost V 5 bases and J 0 bases, with 6 bases left between them. CDR3 in amino acids: CASRRSSGNTIYF. The CDR3 nucleotides read TGTGCCAGCAGGCGTTCCTCTGGAAACACCATATATTTT.

This chain uses TRBV7-2 with TRBJ2-7; 13 bases fit TRBD2. The CDR3 spans 14 residues. V was clipped by 5 bases and J by 13 bases; unmatched bases: 11. Germline loops: CDR1 SGHTA, CDR2 FQGNSA. CDR3 region: CASSLDTSGRARYF. DNA of the CDR3: TGTGCCAGCAGCCTAGACACTAGCGGGAGGGCCCGATACTTC.

This chain connects TRBV5-4 to TRBJ2-3, with D unclear. The V gene's germline CDR1 is SGHNT and CDR2 YYREEE (reference sequence). The V end was cut by 4 bases, the J end by 1 base, with 16 bases between. The CDR3 extends over 16 amino acids. CDR3 sequence reads: CASSPAERSGTDTQYF. CDR3 sequence (DNA): TGTGCCAGCAGCCCAGCTGAGCGTTCCGGCACAGATACGCAGTATTTT. The full variable domain, with the rest looked up from reference TRBV5-4 and TRBJ2-3, is ETGVTQSPTHLIKTRGQQVTLRCSSQSGHNTVSWYQQALGQGPQFIFQYYREEENGRGNFPPRFSGLQFPNYSSELNVNALELDDSALYLCASSPAERSGTDTQYFGPGTRLTVL.

This clone was counted a few times. V usage is TRBV5-1 and J usage is TRBJ2-7, with TRBD1 matching over 7 bases. In germline, CDR1 is SGHRS, CDR2 YFSETQ. With 0 bases clipped from V and 5 bases from J, the junction kept 8 bases outside the gene matches. The CDR3 spans 15 residues. The CDR3 DNA reads TGCGCCAGCAGCTTGGGGGACAGAGTCTTTAACGAGCAGTACTTC. Residues: CASSLGDRVFNEQYF.

This chain connects TRBV11-2 to TRBJ1-2, with D possibly TRBD1 on 5 matching bases. Germline V gene sequence: CDR1 SGHAT, CDR2 FQNNGV. The CDR3 sequence is 15 residues long. V was trimmed by 0 bases and J by 6 bases, leaving 14 bases between them. Here the CDR3 reads CASSLDLYGGDGYTF. The CDR3 DNA reads TGTGCCAGCAGCTTAGATCTATATGGGGGGGATGGCTACACCTTC.

This sequence joins TRBV7-2 and TRBJ2-3; 9 bases fit TRBD1. V gave up 0 bases and J gave up 1 base; unmatched junction bases: 2. The length of the CDR3 is 16 residues. Germline V gene sequence: CDR1 SGHTA, CDR2 FQGNSA. In DNA form, the CDR3 reads TGTGCCAGCAGCTTAGCGGGGACAGGGCGCACAGATACGCAGTATTTT. Its protein is CASSLAGTGRTDTQYF.

The CDR3 loop is CASSFRSGGGETQYF. The DNA of the CDR3 is TGTGCCAGCAGTTTTCGGTCCGGGGGAGGGGAGACCCAGTACTTC. This chain uses TRBV27 with TRBJ2-5; 7 bases fit TRBD2. This CDR3 has 15 amino acids. V shed 3 bases and J 5 bases; nucleotides not matched to a gene: 9. Germline CDR1 MNHEY, CDR2 SMNVEV (reference sequence).

This chain uses TRBV15 with TRBJ2-1, with 11 nucleotides matching TRBD2. The J segment lost 7 bases and the V segment lost 0 bases, leaving 5 bases of the junction unmatched. CDR3 length equals 16 residues. Germline lookup yields CDR1 LNHNV and CDR2 YYDKDF (reference sequence). The CDR3 loop reads CATSRDLASGRNEQFF. The CDR3 DNA follows: TGTGCCACCAGCAGAGATCTCGCTAGCGGGAGGAATGAGCAGTTCTTC.